The 2 T cell receptor beta chains in this list originate from one sample, sequenced in a study of identical twins. One entry per CDR3 protein, called by TCRdb with MiXCR from the 5' RACE reads. This repertoire shows 260,000 or so distinct CDR3 sequences, 7% to 8.5% found once; its top ten account for under 7%. The sample also formed part of further work on yellow fever vaccine responses in identical twins.

The source material was CD8+ T cells sorted from blood. Every receptor here comes from a woman younger than 30 in good health.

The sample holds many counts of this clonotype. The gene calls are TRBV6-5 and TRBJ2-7; D not certain. Germline lookup yields CDR1 MNHEY and CDR2 SVGAGI. The V end was cut by 4 bases, the J end by 1 base, with 14 bases between. This CDR3 spans 15 amino acids. CDR3 sequence (DNA): TGTGCCAGCAGTTTATCCTCCGGTGGGTCCTACGAGCAGTACTTC. As protein: CASSLSSGGSYEQYF.

This chain connects TRBV7-2 to TRBJ2-2; no reliable D call. CDR3 length: 15 residues. The V gene's germline CDR1 is SGHTA and CDR2 FQGNSA. V was shortened by 1 base and J by 2 bases, with 8 bases between the two germline ends. CDR3: CASSLGLGNTGELFF. The CDR3 DNA reads TGTGCCAGCAGCTTAGGGCTGGGTAACACCGGGGAGCTGTTTTTT.